Given below is one T cell receptor beta chain in context. The target antigen is unknown. The entry originates in a study of T cell responses to AZD1222 COVID-19 vaccine. Study-level results: The study sampled repertoires only after the peak T cell response. Regions left unmutated in variants are reportedly the target of nearly half of spike-specific TCRs. Just a handful of AZD1222 recipients tested seropositive at baseline. A rise in Spike-specific TCR breadth and depth followed two AZD1222 doses.

The data were produced by immunoSEQ multiplex PCR, yet TCRdb's version contains in-frame clones alone and is incomplete. Of about 100,000 clones listed, about 88% are singletons. Here the sequenced sample was peripheral blood, taken on day 0 of AZD1222 vaccination. This TCR was recovered from an adult in good health.

The CDR3 sequence is CASTQRGDQPQHF. CDR3 DNA sequence: TGTGCCAGTACCCAGAGGGGAGATCAGCCCCAGCATTTT. V gene TRBV19 combines with J gene TRBJ1-5, with D tentatively TRBD1 (5 bases). Germline CDR1 LNHDA, CDR2 SQIVND (reference sequence). The length of the CDR3 is 13 residues. V dropped 7 bases and J dropped 5 bases, with 12 bases sitting between them.